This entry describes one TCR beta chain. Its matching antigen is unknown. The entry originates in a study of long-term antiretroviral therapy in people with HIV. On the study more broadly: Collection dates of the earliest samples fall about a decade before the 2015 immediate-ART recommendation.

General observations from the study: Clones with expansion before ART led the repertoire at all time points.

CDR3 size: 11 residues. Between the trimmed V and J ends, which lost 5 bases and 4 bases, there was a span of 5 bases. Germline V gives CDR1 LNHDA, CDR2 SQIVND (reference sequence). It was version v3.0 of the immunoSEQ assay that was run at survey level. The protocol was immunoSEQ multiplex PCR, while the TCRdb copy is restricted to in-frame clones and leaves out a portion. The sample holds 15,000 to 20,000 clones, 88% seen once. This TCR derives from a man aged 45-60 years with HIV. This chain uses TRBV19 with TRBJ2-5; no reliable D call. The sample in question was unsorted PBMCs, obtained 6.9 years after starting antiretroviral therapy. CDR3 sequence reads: CASSAGETQYF. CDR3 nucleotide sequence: TGTGCCAGTAGTGCAGGAGAGACCCAGTACTTC.